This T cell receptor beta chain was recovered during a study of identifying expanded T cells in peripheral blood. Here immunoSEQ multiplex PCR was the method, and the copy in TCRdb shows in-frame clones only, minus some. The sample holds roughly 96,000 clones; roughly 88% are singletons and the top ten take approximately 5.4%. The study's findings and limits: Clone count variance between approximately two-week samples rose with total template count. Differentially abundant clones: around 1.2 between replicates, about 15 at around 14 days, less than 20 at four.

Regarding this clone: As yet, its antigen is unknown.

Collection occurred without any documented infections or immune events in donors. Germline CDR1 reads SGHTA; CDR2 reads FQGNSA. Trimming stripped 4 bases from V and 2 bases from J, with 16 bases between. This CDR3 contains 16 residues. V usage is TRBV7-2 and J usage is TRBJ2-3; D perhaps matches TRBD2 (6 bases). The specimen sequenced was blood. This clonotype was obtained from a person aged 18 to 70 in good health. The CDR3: CASSSSGERYTDTQYF. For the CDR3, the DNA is TGTGCCAGCAGCTCTTCGGGGGAGCGGTACACAGATACGCAGTATTTT.